This T cell receptor beta chain was sequenced for a study of blood T cells in healthy people across ages. This clonotype showed up many times. Germline CDR1 DFQATT, CDR2 SNEGSKA (reference sequence). V lost 3 bases to trimming and J lost 4 bases, with 18 bases between them. This CDR3 region has 15 residues. Donors were healthy Caucasian individuals from Russia aged about 6 to 100. Then a second PCR, running about 6 to 12 cycles, was carried out with a sample-barcoded 5' primer and a J-beta primer mix. All samples gave at least 2.5 million CDR3-containing paired-end reads. TCRdb ran MiXCR on the 5' RACE reads and lists one entry per CDR3 protein. The sample records 700,000 or so distinct CDR3 sequences, approximately 21% being singletons.

The receptor was derived from a man in his 70s in good health. What was sequenced was blood. The chain combines TRBV20-1 with TRBJ1-2; D not certain. The CDR3 DNA reads TGCAGTGCTAGCCCACCTGGTGCACTCCGCTATGGCTACACCTTC. As protein: CSASPPGALRYGYTF.